The 29 T cell receptor beta chains given below trace back to one sample, sequenced in a study of blood T cell repertoires in COVID-19. The protocol was immunoSEQ multiplex PCR, while the TCRdb copy is restricted to in-frame clones and leaves out a portion. This table holds approximately 73,000 clones, roughly nine tenths found once. Sequenced input: peripheral blood. Every receptor here comes from a man at least 80 years old with acute or convalescent COVID-19.

This clone came up a few times. J is TRBJ2-1 and V is TRBV18; TRBD1 agrees at 9 bases. Germline trimming cut 6 bases from V and 4 bases from J; bases unmatched to any gene: 7. CDR1 is KGHSH and CDR2 is LQKENI in the germline V gene. The CDR3 is 15 residues long. CDR3 sequence: CASSRRDREYNEQFF. The CDR3 coding sequence is TGTGCCAGCTCGCGTCGGGACAGGGAGTACAATGAGCAGTTCTTC. Full variable domain (remainder filled in from reference TRBV18 and TRBJ2-1): NAGVMQNPRHLVRRRGQEARLRCSPMKGHSHVYWYRQLPEEGLKFMVYLQKENIIDESGMPKERFSAEFPKEGPSILRIQQVVRGDSAAYFCASSRRDREYNEQFFGPGTRLTVL.

The chain uses TRBV7-9 and TRBJ2-2, with D uncertain. This CDR3 has 15 amino acids. Between the trimmed V and J ends, which lost 5 bases and 4 bases, there was a span of 14 bases. Germline CDR1 and CDR2: SEHNR and FQNEAQ (reference sequence). The CDR3 spells CASSLLRLGTGELFF. DNA for the CDR3: TGTGCCAGCAGCCTTTTGCGGTTGGGCACCGGGGAGCTGTTTTTT. Together with reference TRBV7-9 and TRBJ2-2, the CDR3 gives the full variable domain: DTGVSQNPRHKITKRGQNVTFRCDPISEHNRLYWYRQTLGQGPEFLTYFQNEAQLEKSRLLSDRFSAERPKGSFSTLEIQRTEQGDSAMYLCASSLLRLGTGELFFGEGSRLTVL.

CDR3 DNA: TGTGCCAGCAGTCAGACTAGGGATACGCAGTATTTT. This gives the protein CASSQTRDTQYF. This chain connects TRBV5-6 to TRBJ2-3, with a tentative D call TRBD2 (6 bases). CDR3 length: 12 residues. The germline V and J ends were trimmed by 5 bases and 6 bases, with 10 bases remaining between them. CDR1 SGHDT and CDR2 YYEEEE come from the germline V gene. Together with reference TRBV5-6 and TRBJ2-3, the CDR3 gives the full variable domain: DAGVTQSPTHLIKTRGQQVTLRCSPKSGHDTVSWYQQALGQGPQFIFQYYEEEERQRGNFPDRFSGHQFPNYSSELNVNALLLGDSALYLCASSQTRDTQYFGPGTRLTVL.

This chain connects TRBV5-5 to TRBJ1-2, with TRBD1 matching 10 bases. J gave up 5 bases and V 3 bases, and 7 bases lay outside the gene matches. The CDR3 covers 15 residues. The V gene's germline CDR1 is SGHKS and CDR2 YYEKEE (reference sequence). CDR3 sequence: CASSWGQGYGYGYTF. Here the CDR3 DNA reads TGTGCCAGCAGCTGGGGACAGGGGTATGGGTATGGCTACACCTTC. The whole variable domain, remainder taken from reference TRBV5-5 and TRBJ1-2, is DAGVTQSPTHLIKTRGQQVTLRCSPISGHKSVSWYQQVLGQGPQFIFQYYEKEERGRGNFPDRFSARQFPNYSSELNVNALLLGDSALYLCASSWGQGYGYGYTFGSGTRLTVV.

V and J are TRBV7-6 and TRBJ2-2; perhaps TRBD2 as D (5 bases). The CDR3 is 15 residues long. Germline V CDR1 and CDR2: SGHVS, FNYEAQ. Deletions cut 5 bases from V and 0 bases from J, with 10 bases between. CDR3 sequence reads: CASSPTGTNTGELFF. The CDR3 DNA follows: TGTGCCAGCAGCCCTACCGGGACGAACACCGGGGAGCTGTTTTTT.

CDR3 in amino acids: CASSKAIRTEIYGYTF. CDR3 nucleotides: TGTGCCAGCAGCAAAGCGATCCGGACAGAAATTTATGGCTACACCTTC. This sequence joins TRBV21-1 and TRBJ1-2; the table's D call TRBD1 went unverified against the DNA. TRBV21-1 is listed as a pseudogene. The CDR3 is 16 residues long.

The chain carries TRBV19 and TRBJ2-3, with D perhaps matching TRBD1 (6 bases). CDR1 is LNHDA, CDR2 SQIVND, per germline (reference sequence). CDR3 length equals 13 residues. V was clipped by 6 bases and J by 5 bases, with 12 bases between them. The CDR3 DNA reads TGTGCCAGTAGCGCCGCAGGGGTAGATACGCAGTATTTT. Protein product: CASSAAGVDTQYF.

The chain couples TRBV2 to TRBJ2-5, with D unresolved. This CDR3 region has 13 residues. Germline V gene lookup returns CDR1 SNHLY and CDR2 FYNNEI. V lost 4 bases, J lost 2 bases, and 8 bases lay in between. CDR3 in amino acids: CASSVRLQETQYF. The CDR3 DNA is TGTGCCAGCAGTGTTCGACTTCAAGAGACCCAGTACTTC.

This clone appeared a single time. The chain recombines TRBV5-1 with TRBJ2-7; possibly TRBD2 for D (5 bases). The CDR3 is 15 amino acids. Germline assignment: CDR1 SGHRS and CDR2 YFSETQ. Trimming cost V 4 bases and J 2 bases, with 16 bases left between them. The CDR3 DNA sequence: TGCGCCAGCAGCCCGGACCCTAGCCATACCTACGAGCAGTACTTC. Translated, it gives CASSPDPSHTYEQYF.

The chain couples TRBV6-5 to TRBJ2-3; 7 positions match TRBD2. Per the germline V gene, CDR1 is MNHEY and CDR2 is SVGAGI. There are 15 residues in the CDR3. V trimming: 5 bases; J trimming: 4 bases; junction bases outside the gene matches: 9. The CDR3 DNA follows: TGTGCCAGCAGTCCTAGCGCGGGGGTAGCAGATACGCAGTATTTT. Protein sequence: CASSPSAGVADTQYF.

CDR3 nucleotides: TGTGCCATCAGTGAGTCGGCGGGGGCGGGAGATACGCAGTATTTT. The encoded protein is CAISESAGAGDTQYF. The chain carries TRBV10-3 and TRBJ2-3, with D maybe TRBD2 (7 bases). The CDR3 is 15 residues long. Trimming pared 0 bases from V and 5 bases from J, leaving 12 bases between. The germline CDR1 and CDR2 sequences are ENHRY and SYGVKD.

The chain has TRBV7-9 and TRBJ1-1; 9 bases are a match to TRBD1. Germline V gives CDR1 SEHNR, CDR2 FQNEAQ (reference sequence). Losses at the gene ends were 7 bases for V and 0 bases for J; bases not matched to a gene: 3. The CDR3 runs to 14 residues. Written as DNA, the CDR3 is TGTGCCAGCACCCGACAGGGGGTGAACACTGAAGCTTTCTTT. It codes for CASTRQGVNTEAFF.

The V call is TRBV2, the J call TRBJ2-7, with 11 bases identical to TRBD1. The ends lost 0 bases at V and 5 bases at J; junction bases unmatched: 3. The CDR3 covers 15 residues. Germline loops: CDR1 SNHLY, CDR2 FYNNEI. CDR3 sequence (DNA): TGTGCCAGCAGTGAAGCGGACAGGGGGCGTCACGAGCAGTACTTC. It is translated as CASSEADRGRHEQYF.

CDR3: CATSRGGDWNQPQHF. CDR3 bases: TGTGCCACCAGCAGAGGGGGGGACTGGAATCAGCCCCAGCATTTT. The rearrangement uses TRBV15 and TRBJ1-5; the D gene is possibly TRBD1 (5 bases). Germline V CDR1 and CDR2: LNHNV, YYDKDF (reference sequence). V shed 1 base and J shed 4 bases, with 11 bases lying between them. The CDR3 length is 15 residues.

V usage is TRBV6-2 or TRBV6-3 and J usage is TRBJ1-1; 8 nucleotides agree with TRBD1. The CDR3 length is 17 residues. V was pared by 7 bases and J by 3 bases, with 16 bases of the junction left unmatched. Germline loops: CDR1 MNHEY, CDR2 SVGEGT. The CDR3 bases are TGTGCCAGCACCCCCGGACAGGGTAGGGTGGGAGACACTGAAGCTTTCTTT. It is translated as CASTPGQGRVGDTEAFF.

CDR3 DNA sequence: TGCGCCAGCACTCTAGCGGGAGAGACCCAGTACTTC. Protein: CASTLAGETQYF. The chain recombines TRBV5-1 with TRBJ2-5; 8 nucleotides agree with TRBD2. The CDR3 runs 12 residues. Germline V gene data show CDR1 as SGHRS and CDR2 as YFSETQ. The junction had 2 bases not matched to a gene; V was cut back by 6 bases and J by 4 bases.

This chain joins TRBV18 and TRBJ2-1; 10 bases are shared with TRBD2. CDR3 length: 18 residues. CDR1 and CDR2 from the germline V gene are KGHSH and LQKENI. The trim removed 0 bases at V and 10 bases at J, leaving 15 bases unmatched. The CDR3 bases are TGTGCCAGCTCACCACCGATGGAAGCGGGGGGGCCTTTTCGGGAGCAGTTCTTC. Its translation is CASSPPMEAGGPFREQFF.

This rearrangement joins TRBV14 to TRBJ1-1; the D gene is possibly TRBD1 (5 bases). This CDR3 is 15 amino acids long. The germline V and J ends were trimmed by 2 bases and 4 bases, with 14 bases remaining between them. Germline CDR1 and CDR2: SGHDN and FVKESK. CDR3 DNA: TGTGCCAGCAGCCAAAGGGGCCCCGGGGGCACTGAAGCTTTCTTT. It yields the protein CASSQRGPGGTEAFF.

The chain has TRBV24-1 and TRBJ2-5, with 8 bases fitting TRBD2. This CDR3 is built from 17 residues. With 1 base clipped from V and 5 bases from J, the junction kept 11 bases outside the gene matches. Per germline, CDR1 KGHDR and CDR2 SFDVKD. Here the CDR3 reads CATSDLGAAGAGETQYF. CDR3 in DNA: TGTGCCACCAGTGATTTAGGGGCAGCGGGAGCGGGGGAGACCCAGTACTTC.

The chain couples TRBV5-5 to TRBJ1-2, with 11 bases that match TRBD1. Germline assignment: CDR1 SGHKS and CDR2 YYEKEE (reference sequence). V shed 4 bases and J 5 bases; nucleotides not matched to a gene: 10. This CDR3 is built from 16 residues. The CDR3 sequence is CASSQIGQGAWYGYTF. The CDR3 bases are TGTGCCAGCAGCCAAATAGGACAGGGGGCATGGTATGGCTACACCTTC.

This rearrangement joins TRBV11-2 to TRBJ1-3; D is undetermined. Germline V gives CDR1 SGHAT, CDR2 FQNNGV. V was cut by 0 bases and J by 0 bases, with 3 bases left in between. CDR3 length: 14 amino acids. CDR3 sequence reads: CASSLDYSGNTIYF. CDR3 in DNA: TGTGCCAGCAGCTTAGACTACTCTGGAAACACCATATATTTT.

The chain has TRBV19 and TRBJ1-5; D gene unclear. The CDR3 has 16 amino acids. Per the germline V gene, CDR1 is LNHDA and CDR2 is SQIVND (reference sequence). Trimming pared 3 bases from V and 1 base from J, leaving 13 bases between. The CDR3 DNA reads TGTGCCAGTAGTATTAGCCCGGGTTGGAGCAATCAGCCCCAGCATTTT. Translated, it gives CASSISPGWSNQPQHF.

The table lists this clone with a count of one. In DNA, the CDR3 is TGTGCCAGCAGCGCCCGGGATCAGCCCCAGCATTTT. Its protein product is CASSARDQPQHF. The J gene is TRBJ1-5, the V gene TRBV5-6; no reliable D call. The V gene lost 4 bases and the J gene lost 5 bases, with 7 bases spanning the gap. The CDR3 extends over 12 amino acids. Per germline, CDR1 SGHDT and CDR2 YYEEEE.

This clone was observed a single time. V is TRBV19 and J is TRBJ1-1; D possibly corresponds to TRBD1 (5 bases). The CDR3 loop spans 11 amino acids. From germline, CDR1 is LNHDA and CDR2 SQIVND (reference sequence). V lost 2 bases and J 13 bases, leaving 11 bases between the germline ends. CDR3 loop: CASSITGYHFF. Here the CDR3 DNA reads TGTGCCAGTAGTATAACAGGTTATCATTTCTTT.

The V call is TRBV9, the J call TRBJ2-3, with 7 nucleotides matching TRBD2. CDR3 length: 14 residues. Germline values: CDR1 SGDLS, CDR2 YYNGEE. After removal of 2 bases from V and 2 bases from J, the junction contained 2 bases not matched to a gene. The CDR3 sequence: CASSVGGITDTQYF. CDR3 nucleotide sequence: TGTGCCAGCAGCGTCGGGGGGATCACAGATACGCAGTATTTT.

The V and J genes are TRBV7-9 and TRBJ1-1, with D unclear. This CDR3 is built from 14 residues. Trimming stripped 3 bases from V and 4 bases from J, with 12 bases between. CDR1 SEHNR and CDR2 FQNEAQ come from the germline V gene (reference sequence). DNA of the CDR3: TGTGCCAGCAGCTTGTTCGGAGAGAGCACTGAAGCTTTCTTT. It codes for CASSLFGESTEAFF. The full variable domain, with the rest looked up from reference TRBV7-9 and TRBJ1-1, is DTGVSQNPRHKITKRGQNVTFRCDPISEHNRLYWYRQTLGQGPEFLTYFQNEAQLEKSRLLSDRFSAERPKGSFSTLEIQRTEQGDSAMYLCASSLFGESTEAFFGQGTRLTVV.

This chain uses TRBV19 with TRBJ1-1, with 12 bases aligning to TRBD1. CDR1 is LNHDA, CDR2 SQIVND, per germline (reference sequence). Trimming cost V 5 bases and J 4 bases; bases outside gene matches: 11. The CDR3 contains 17 residues. The CDR3 sequence: CASSLWGTGGAFTEAFF. The CDR3 nucleotides read TGTGCCAGTAGTCTATGGGGGACAGGGGGCGCTTTCACTGAAGCTTTCTTT.

This chain joins TRBV30 and TRBJ1-5; D is unresolved. V lost 2 bases and J 6 bases, leaving 14 bases between the germline ends. This CDR3 contains 14 residues. CDR1 GTSNPN and CDR2 SVGIG come from the germline V gene (reference sequence). The CDR3 here is CAWSLVGAGQPQHF. CDR3 nucleotides: TGTGCCTGGAGTTTGGTGGGAGCAGGTCAGCCCCAGCATTTT.

The chain joins TRBV19 to TRBJ1-5, with D maybe TRBD1 (6 bases). The ends were cut back, 10 bases at V and 3 bases at J, with 16 bases in the middle. The CDR3 has 14 amino acids. From germline, CDR1 is LNHDA and CDR2 SQIVND (reference sequence). The CDR3 spells CATVETGYNQPQHF. The CDR3 nucleotides read TGTGCCACCGTCGAAACAGGGTACAATCAGCCCCAGCATTTT.